This TCR beta chain was captured by sequencing in a study of T cells in Graves' hyperthyroidism and ophthalmopathy. From RNA transcripts, TCR beta CDR3 regions were amplified. First-round RT-PCR of the TCR CDR3 relied on the HTBI primer set. MiXCR was run by TCRdb on the multiplex PCR reads, yielding one entry per CDR3 protein. The table lists about 400,000 distinct CDR3 sequences, about a sixth of them singletons, with roughly 14% in the top ten. This clonotype was picked up many times. Antigen: not known. The CDR3 has 15 amino acids. Germline-derived CDR1 and CDR2 are LGHNA and YNFKEQ. Trimming took 1 base from V and 2 from J, leaving 12 bases between them. Study-wide points: Clonotypes that were expanded in thyroid above 0.001 mostly appeared in blood too.

Sequenced: blood. This clonotype was sampled from a woman younger than 30 with Graves' hyperthyroidism. This chain links TRBV4-2 with TRBJ2-7, with D possibly TRBD1 on 6 matching bases. The CDR3 bases are TGTGCCAGCAGCCAAGGGTACAGGGAAGCCTACGAGCAGTACTTC. This gives the protein CASSQGYREAYEQYF.